This TCR beta chain was captured in a study of human T cells and chemical hapten exposure. Overall study: DPC at 2% was the sensitizing agent, placed on about 2 cm by about 2 cm of upper inner arm skin. The study's findings and limits: Versus controls, significantly more large CDR3 similarity clusters arose from expanded TCRs.

Time point in this sample: pre-sensitization, week 0. The treatment: therapeutic diphenylcyclopropenone sensitization with weekly scalp DPC. It was unfractionated whole blood from which total RNA was extracted. From the RACE reads, TCRdb called clonotypes with MiXCR, one entry per CDR3 protein. Of approximately 50,000 distinct CDR3 sequences in the sample, around a tenth were seen once. This clonotype showed up many times. What it recognizes is unknown. This sequence was found in a woman aged 25 to 39 with alopecia areata. Some clones in this sample may be carry-over from other donors' samples. This material consisted of whole blood, taken in connection with sensitization to the hapten diphenylcyclopropenone (DPC).

This CDR3 reads CSASTSPSTDTQYF. The DNA for the CDR3 is TGCAGTGCCTCGACAAGTCCTAGCACAGATACGCAGTATTTT. This rearrangement joins TRBV20-1 to TRBJ2-3; D uncertain. Between the trimmed V and J ends, which lost 6 bases and 0 bases, there was a span of 13 bases. The CDR3 is 14 amino acids. The germline V gene has CDR1 DFQATT and CDR2 SNEGSKA (reference sequence).